This T cell receptor beta chain was retrieved from a study of T-cell memory formation after mild COVID-19. Study-wide background: Clusters were largely donor specific. Study-level findings and limits: The pre-infection memory compartment contained some responding clones, suggesting cross-reactive memory joined.

Constant-segment primers served in 5'RACE that generated TCR alpha and TCR beta cDNA libraries bearing sample barcodes and UMIs. MiXCR, applied by TCRdb to the 5' RACE reads, yields one record per CDR3 protein. The sample records 350,000 to 450,000 distinct CDR3 sequences, about 20% being singletons. Unmatched junction bases numbered 5, after V lost 4 bases and J lost 5 bases. Germline CDR1 reads SGHRS; CDR2 reads YFSETQ. This CDR3 is 13 amino acids long. As for this clonotype: The antigen remains unidentified.

The sequencing sample was made of PBMCs or a T cell subset sorted from them (not recorded which). This TCR derives from an adult woman who had mild COVID-19 (a few samples of this study predate the infection). Cell type and time point are not known. V is TRBV5-1 and J is TRBJ2-7; TRBD1 aligns across 8 bases. The CDR3: CASSRTGNNEQYF. The CDR3 DNA reads as TGCGCCAGCAGCCGGACAGGGAATAACGAGCAGTACTTC. The whole variable domain, filled in from reference TRBV5-1 and TRBJ2-7, reads KAGVTQTPRYLIKTRGQQVTLSCSPISGHRSVSWYQQTPGQGLQFLFEYFSETQRNKGNFPGRFSGRQFSNSRSEMNVSTLELGDSALYLCASSRTGNNEQYFGPGTRLTVT.